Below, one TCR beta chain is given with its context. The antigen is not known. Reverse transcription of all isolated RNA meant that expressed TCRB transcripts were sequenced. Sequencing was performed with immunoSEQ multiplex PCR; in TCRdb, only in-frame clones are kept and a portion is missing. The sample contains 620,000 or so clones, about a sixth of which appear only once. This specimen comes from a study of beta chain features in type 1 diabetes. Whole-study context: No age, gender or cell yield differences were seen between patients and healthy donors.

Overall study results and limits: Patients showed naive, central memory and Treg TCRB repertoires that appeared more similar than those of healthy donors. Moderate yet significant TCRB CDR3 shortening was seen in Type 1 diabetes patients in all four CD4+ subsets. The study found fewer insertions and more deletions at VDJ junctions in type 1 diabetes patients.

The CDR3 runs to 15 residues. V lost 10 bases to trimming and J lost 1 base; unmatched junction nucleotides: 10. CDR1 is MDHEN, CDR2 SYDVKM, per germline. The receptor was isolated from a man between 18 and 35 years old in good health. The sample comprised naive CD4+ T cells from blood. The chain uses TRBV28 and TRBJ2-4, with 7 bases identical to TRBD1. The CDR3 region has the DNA TGTGCCACCGGCGGCACACAGGGGGCCAAAAACATTCAGTACTTC. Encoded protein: CATGGTQGAKNIQYF. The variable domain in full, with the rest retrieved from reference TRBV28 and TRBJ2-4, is DVKVTQSSRYLVKRTGEKVFLECVQDMDHENMFWYRQDPGLGLRLIYFSYDVKMKEKGDIPEGYSVSREKKERFSLILESASTNQTSMYLCATGGTQGAKNIQYFGAGTRLSVL.